This T cell receptor beta chain stems from a study of multiple sclerosis patients with progressive multifocal leukoencephalopathy. Study-level points and caveats: Before and during natalizumab, the clones expanded at PML already existed.

Sequencing used immunoSEQ multiplex PCR; TCRdb keeps in-frame clones, though not all of them. The sample has some 30,000 clones, more than 75% seen once. As for this clone: The antigen is unknown.

The time point denotes: before natalizumab initiation. This TCR was recovered from a human donor with multiple sclerosis. The sample consisted of PBMCs.

The CDR3 coding sequence is TGTGCCAGCAGCTCAGGGAGCGGCTACACCTTC. Its translation is CASSSGSGYTF. The genes are TRBV7-3 and TRBJ1-2, with TRBD1 as a possible D gene (5 bases). The CDR3 has 11 residues. Germline assignment: CDR1 SGHTA and CDR2 FQGTGA. V lost 4 bases, J lost 8 bases, and 8 bases lay in between.